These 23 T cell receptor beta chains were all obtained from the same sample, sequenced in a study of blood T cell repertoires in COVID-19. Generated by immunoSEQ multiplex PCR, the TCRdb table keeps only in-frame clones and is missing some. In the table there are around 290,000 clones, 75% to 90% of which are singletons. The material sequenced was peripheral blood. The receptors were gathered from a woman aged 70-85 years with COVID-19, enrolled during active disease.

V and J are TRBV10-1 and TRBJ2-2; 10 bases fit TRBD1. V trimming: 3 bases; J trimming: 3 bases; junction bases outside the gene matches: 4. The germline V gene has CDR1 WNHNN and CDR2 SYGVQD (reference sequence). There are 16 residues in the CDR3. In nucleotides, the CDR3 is TGCGCCAGCAGTGATTCCGGACAGGGGGACACCGGGGAGCTGTTTTTT. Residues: CASSDSGQGDTGELFF.

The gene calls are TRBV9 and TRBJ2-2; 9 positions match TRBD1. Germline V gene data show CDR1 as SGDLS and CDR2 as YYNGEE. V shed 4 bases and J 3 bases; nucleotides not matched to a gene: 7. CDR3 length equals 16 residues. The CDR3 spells CASSPRDRVYTGELFF. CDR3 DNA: TGTGCCAGCAGCCCCCGGGACAGGGTCTACACCGGGGAGCTGTTTTTT.

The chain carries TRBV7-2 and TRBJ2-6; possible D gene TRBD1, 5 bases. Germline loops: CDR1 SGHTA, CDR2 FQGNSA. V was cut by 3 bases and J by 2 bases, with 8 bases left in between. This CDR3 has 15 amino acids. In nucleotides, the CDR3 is TGTGCCAGCAGCTTGGGGCTGACTGGGGCCAACGTCCTGACTTTC. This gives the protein CASSLGLTGANVLTF. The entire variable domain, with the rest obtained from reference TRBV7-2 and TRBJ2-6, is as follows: GAGVSQSPSNKVTEKGKDVELRCDPISGHTALYWYRQSLGQGLEFLIYFQGNSAPDKSGLPSDRFSAERTGGSVSTLTIQRTQQEDSAVYLCASSLGLTGANVLTFGAGSRLTVL.

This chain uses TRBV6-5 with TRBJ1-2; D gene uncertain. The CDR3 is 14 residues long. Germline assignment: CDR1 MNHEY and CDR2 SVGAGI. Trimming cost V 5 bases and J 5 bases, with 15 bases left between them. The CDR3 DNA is TGTGCCAGCAGTACCACAAGAACTACTTATGGCTACACCTTC. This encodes CASSTTRTTYGYTF.

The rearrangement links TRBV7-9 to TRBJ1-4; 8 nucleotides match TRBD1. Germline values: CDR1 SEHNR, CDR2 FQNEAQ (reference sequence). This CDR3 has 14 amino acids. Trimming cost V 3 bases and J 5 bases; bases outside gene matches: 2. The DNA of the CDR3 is TGTGCCAGCAGCTTGGACAGGGCGAATGAAAAACTGTTTTTT. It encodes CASSLDRANEKLFF.

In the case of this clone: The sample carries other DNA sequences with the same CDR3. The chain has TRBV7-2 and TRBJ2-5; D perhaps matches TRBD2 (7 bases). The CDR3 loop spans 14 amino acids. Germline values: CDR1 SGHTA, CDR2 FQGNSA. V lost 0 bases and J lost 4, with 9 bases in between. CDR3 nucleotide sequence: TGTGCCAGCAGCTTAGCGGGGGGGCGAGAGACCCAGTACTTC. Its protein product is CASSLAGGRETQYF.

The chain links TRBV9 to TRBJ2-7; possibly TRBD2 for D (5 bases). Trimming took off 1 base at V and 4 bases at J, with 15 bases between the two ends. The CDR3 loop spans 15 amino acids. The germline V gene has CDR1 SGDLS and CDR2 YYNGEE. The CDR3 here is CASSVNEGWGYEQYF. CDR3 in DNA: TGTGCCAGCAGCGTAAATGAGGGCTGGGGATACGAGCAGTACTTC.

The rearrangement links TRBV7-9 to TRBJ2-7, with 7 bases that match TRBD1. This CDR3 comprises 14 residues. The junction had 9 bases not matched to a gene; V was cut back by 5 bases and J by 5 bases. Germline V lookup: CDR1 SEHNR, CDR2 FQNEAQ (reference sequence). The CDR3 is CASSTRQGFHEQYF. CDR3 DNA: TGTGCCAGCAGCACCCGACAGGGATTTCACGAGCAGTACTTC. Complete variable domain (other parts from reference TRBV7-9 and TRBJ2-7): DTGVSQNPRHKITKRGQNVTFRCDPISEHNRLYWYRQTLGQGPEFLTYFQNEAQLEKSRLLSDRFSAERPKGSFSTLEIQRTEQGDSAMYLCASSTRQGFHEQYFGPGTRLTVT.

CDR3 in DNA: TGTGCCAGCAGCCGGGACAGGGGCTCAACTAATGAAAAACTGTTTTTT. Encoded protein: CASSRDRGSTNEKLFF. The chain recombines TRBV27 with TRBJ1-4; 10 nucleotides agree with TRBD1. V lost 6 bases, J lost 0 bases, and 4 bases stayed unmatched. CDR1 is MNHEY, CDR2 SMNVEV, per germline (reference sequence). CDR3 size: 16 residues.

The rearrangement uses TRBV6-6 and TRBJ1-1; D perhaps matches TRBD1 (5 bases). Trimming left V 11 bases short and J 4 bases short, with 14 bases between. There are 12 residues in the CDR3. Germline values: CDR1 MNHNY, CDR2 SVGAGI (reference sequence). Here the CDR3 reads CASDRQGTEAFF. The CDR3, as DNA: TGTGCCTCTGACAGACAAGGCACTGAAGCTTTCTTT.

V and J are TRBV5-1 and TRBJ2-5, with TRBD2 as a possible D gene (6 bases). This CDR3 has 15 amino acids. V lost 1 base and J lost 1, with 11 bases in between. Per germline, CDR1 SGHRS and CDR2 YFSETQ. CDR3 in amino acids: CASSLLAGSQETQYF. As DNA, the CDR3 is TGCGCCAGCAGCTTGCTCGCGGGATCCCAAGAGACCCAGTACTTC.

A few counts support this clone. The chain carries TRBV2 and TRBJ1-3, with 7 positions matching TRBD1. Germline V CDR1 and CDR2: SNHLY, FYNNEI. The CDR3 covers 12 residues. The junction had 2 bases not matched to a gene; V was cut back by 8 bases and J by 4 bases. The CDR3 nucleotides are TGTGCCAGCGGGACAGAAGGAAACACCATATATTTT. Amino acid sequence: CASGTEGNTIYF.

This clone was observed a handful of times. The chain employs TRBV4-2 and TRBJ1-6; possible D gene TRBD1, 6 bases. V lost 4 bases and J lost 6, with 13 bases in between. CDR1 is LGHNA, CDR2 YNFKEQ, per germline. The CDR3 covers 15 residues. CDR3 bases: TGTGCCAGCAGCCCGCAGGGGTCATTTAATTCACCCCTCCACTTT. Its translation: CASSPQGSFNSPLHF.

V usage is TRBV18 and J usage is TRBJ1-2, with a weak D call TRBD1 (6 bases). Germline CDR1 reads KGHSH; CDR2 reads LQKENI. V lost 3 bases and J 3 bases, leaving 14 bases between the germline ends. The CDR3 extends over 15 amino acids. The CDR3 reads CASSPAMDSYYGYTF. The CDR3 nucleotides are TGTGCCAGCTCACCCGCCATGGACAGCTACTATGGCTACACCTTC. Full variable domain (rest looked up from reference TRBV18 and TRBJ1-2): NAGVMQNPRHLVRRRGQEARLRCSPMKGHSHVYWYRQLPEEGLKFMVYLQKENIIDESGMPKERFSAEFPKEGPSILRIQQVVRGDSAAYFCASSPAMDSYYGYTFGSGTRLTVV.

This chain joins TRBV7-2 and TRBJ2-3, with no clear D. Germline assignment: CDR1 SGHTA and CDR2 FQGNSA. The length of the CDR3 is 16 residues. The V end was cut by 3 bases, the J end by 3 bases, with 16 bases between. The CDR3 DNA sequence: TGTGCCAGCAGCTTTCAACTCTTGGGCGAAACAGATACGCAGTATTTT. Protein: CASSFQLLGETDTQYF.

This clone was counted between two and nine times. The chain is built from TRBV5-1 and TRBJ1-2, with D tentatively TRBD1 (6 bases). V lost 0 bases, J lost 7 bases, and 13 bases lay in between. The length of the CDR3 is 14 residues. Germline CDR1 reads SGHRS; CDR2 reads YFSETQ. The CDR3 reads CASSLGQAERGYTF. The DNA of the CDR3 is TGCGCCAGCAGCTTGGGACAGGCCGAGCGTGGCTACACCTTC.

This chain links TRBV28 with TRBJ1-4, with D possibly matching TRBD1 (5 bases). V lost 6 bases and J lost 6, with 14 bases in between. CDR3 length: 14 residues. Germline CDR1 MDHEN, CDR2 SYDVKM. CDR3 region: CASSLTLGDEKLFF. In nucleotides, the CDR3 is TGTGCCAGCAGCCTGACGTTAGGGGATGAAAAACTGTTTTTT.

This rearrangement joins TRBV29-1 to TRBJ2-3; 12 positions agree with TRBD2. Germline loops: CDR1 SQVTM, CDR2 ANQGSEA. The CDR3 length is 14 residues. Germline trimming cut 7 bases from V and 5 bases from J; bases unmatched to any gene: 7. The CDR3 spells CSGGLAGRRDTQYF. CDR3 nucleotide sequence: TGCAGCGGCGGACTAGCGGGGAGGCGAGATACGCAGTATTTT.

The CDR3 DNA follows: TGTGCTAGTGGTTGGGGGGGGTACGAGCAGTACTTC. It yields the protein CASGWGGYEQYF. The J gene is TRBJ2-7, the V gene TRBV12-5; TRBD2 matches 7 bases. Germline V gene sequence: CDR1 LGHNT, CDR2 FRNRAP. Germline trimming cut 4 bases from V and 4 bases from J; bases unmatched to any gene: 1. This CDR3 is built from 12 residues.

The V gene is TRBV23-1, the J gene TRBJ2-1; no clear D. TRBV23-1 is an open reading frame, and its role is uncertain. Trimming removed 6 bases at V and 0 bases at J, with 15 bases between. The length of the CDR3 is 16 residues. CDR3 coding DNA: TGCGCCAGCAGCCAAGAAGAGGCAATCTCCTACAATGAGCAGTTCTTC. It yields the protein CASSQEEAISYNEQFF.

CDR3 DNA sequence: TGTGCCAGTCAAATGGACAGGGGAAACTATGGCTACACCTTC. This sequence encodes CASQMDRGNYGYTF. The chain links TRBV30 to TRBJ1-2; 9 bases are shared with TRBD1. CDR3 length: 14 residues. The trim removed 8 bases at V and 2 bases at J, leaving 9 bases unmatched. Germline CDR1 and CDR2: GTSNPN and SVGIG (reference sequence).

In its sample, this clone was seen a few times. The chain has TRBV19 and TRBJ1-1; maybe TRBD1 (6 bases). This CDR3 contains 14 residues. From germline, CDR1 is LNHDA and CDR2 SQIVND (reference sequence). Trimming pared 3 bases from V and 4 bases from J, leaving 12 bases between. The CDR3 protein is CASSIQGLVTEAFF. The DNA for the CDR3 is TGTGCCAGTAGTATTCAGGGGTTAGTCACTGAAGCTTTCTTT.

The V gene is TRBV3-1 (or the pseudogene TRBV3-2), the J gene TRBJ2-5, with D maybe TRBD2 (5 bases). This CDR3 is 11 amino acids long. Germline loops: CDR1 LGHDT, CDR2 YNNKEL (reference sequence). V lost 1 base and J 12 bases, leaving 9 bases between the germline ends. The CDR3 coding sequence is TGTGCCAGCAGCCAAGGTCTAGCAGAGTACTTC. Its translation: CASSQGLAEYF.